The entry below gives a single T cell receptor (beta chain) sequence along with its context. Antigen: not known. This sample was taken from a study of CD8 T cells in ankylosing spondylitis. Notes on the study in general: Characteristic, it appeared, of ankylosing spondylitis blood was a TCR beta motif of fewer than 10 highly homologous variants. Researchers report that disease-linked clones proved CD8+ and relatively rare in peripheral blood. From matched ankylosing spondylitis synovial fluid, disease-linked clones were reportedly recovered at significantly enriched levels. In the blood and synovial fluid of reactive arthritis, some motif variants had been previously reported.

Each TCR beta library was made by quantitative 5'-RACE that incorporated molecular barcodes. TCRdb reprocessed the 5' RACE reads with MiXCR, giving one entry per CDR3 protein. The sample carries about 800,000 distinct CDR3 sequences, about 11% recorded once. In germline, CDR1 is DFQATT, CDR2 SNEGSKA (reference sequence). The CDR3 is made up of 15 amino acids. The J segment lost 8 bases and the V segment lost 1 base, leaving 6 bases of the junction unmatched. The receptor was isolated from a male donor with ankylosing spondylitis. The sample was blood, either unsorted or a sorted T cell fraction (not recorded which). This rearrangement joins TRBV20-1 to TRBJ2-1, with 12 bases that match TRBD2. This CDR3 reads CSARVPSGRGDEQFF. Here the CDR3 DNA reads TGCAGTGCTAGAGTCCCTAGCGGGAGGGGCGATGAGCAGTTCTTC.